These T cell receptor beta chains were read from a single sample in a study of shared clonotypes between healthy human individuals. The data were produced by immunoSEQ multiplex PCR, yet TCRdb's version contains in-frame clones alone and is incomplete. The sample lists around 2.3 million clones, more than 90% occurring once. Source material: naive CD4+ T cells sorted from blood. The receptors derive from a man aged 18 to 30 in good health. Both conserved end residues are part of each CDR3. Fields, in order: D gene, J gene, V gene, clone size, CDR3 DNA, CDR3 protein. A D gene is named only where the DNA matches it firmly. Some rows have no size entry. The others give once, few or many, or a class for an expanded clone.

TRBD1 | TRBJ2-7 | TRBV18 | - | TGTGCCAGCTCACGAATGGGGGGACAGGGGACTAACGAGCAGTACTTC | CASSRMGGQGTNEQYF
- | TRBJ1-2 | TRBV28 | once | TGTGCCAGCAGGAGCTCGGGTAGCCTCTATGGCTACACCTTC | CASRSSGSLYGYTF
- | TRBJ1-2 | TRBV6-1 | - | TGTGCCACCCGAGAGGGCGGGTCGGGGGCTTATGGCTACACCTTC | CATREGGSGAYGYTF
- | TRBJ1-1 | TRBV9 | - | TGTGCCAGCGGGGGGGCACTGAACACTGAAGCTTTCTTT | CASGGALNTEAFF
- | TRBJ1-1 | TRBV5-1 | - | TGCGCCAGCAGGCTGGACAGTCCCAACACTGAAGCTTTCTTT | CASRLDSPNTEAFF
- | TRBJ2-3 | TRBV6-5 | - | TGTGCCAGCAGTTACCCCATAGTGGATCGAACAGATACGCAGTATTTT | CASSYPIVDRTDTQYF
TRBD1 | TRBJ1-1 | TRBV5-1 | once | TGCGCCAGCAGCGGACAGGGGTCAAACACTGAAGCTTTCTTT | CASSGQGSNTEAFF
TRBD2 | TRBJ2-2 | TRBV5-1 | - | TGCGCCAGCAGCTTAACGACTAGCGGGACCGGGGAGCTGTTTTTT | CASSLTTSGTGELFF
TRBD2 | TRBJ2-3 | TRBV30 | - | TGTGCCTGGACCCAGGGACTAGCAGAGACAGATACGCAGTATTTT | CAWTQGLAETDTQYF
TRBD1 | TRBJ2-7 | TRBV15 | - | TGTGCCACCACAGCCCGCTTCGGACAGGGGTTCGACGAGCAGTACTTC | CATTARFGQGFDEQYF
TRBD1 | TRBJ1-2 | TRBV7-2 | - | TGTGCCAGCAGCTTTCGAGACAGGGGGAATGGCTACACCTTC | CASSFRDRGNGYTF
TRBD2 | TRBJ2-1 | TRBV5-5 | - | TGTGCCAGCAGCGCGGGACTAGCGGGAGTGTATGAGCAGTTCTTC | CASSAGLAGVYEQFF
TRBD1 | TRBJ2-7 | TRBV4-1 | - | TGCGCCAGCAGTCCTATTGGACAGGGGGAGGCCTACGAGCAGTACTTC | CASSPIGQGEAYEQYF
- | TRBJ1-1 | TRBV2 | - | TGTGCCAGTTATTACAGGGCCAACACTGAAGCTTTCTTT | CASYYRANTEAFF
- | TRBJ2-7 | TRBV6-4 | - | TGTGCCAGCAGTGACCAACAGACCTACGAGCAGTACTTC | CASSDQQTYEQYF
- | TRBJ1-6 | TRBV19 | once | TGTGCCAGTAGTACTCAGGTTCCAAATTCACCCCTCCACTTT | CASSTQVPNSPLHF
- | TRBJ1-2 | TRBV7-6 | - | TGTGCCAGCAGCGGGGCAGGCCTAAACGAGGGCTACACCTTC | CASSGAGLNEGYTF
- | TRBJ2-7 | TRBV6-1 | - | TGTGCCAGCAAACGAACCGGTGAGCAGTACTTC | CASKRTGEQYF
- | TRBJ2-1 | TRBV30 | - | TGTGCCTGTTCAGTACGGACAAACAATGAGCAGTTCTTC | CACSVRTNNEQFF
TRBD2 | TRBJ2-7 | TRBV2 | - | TGTGCCAGCAGTGTAACCGGGACTAGCTACGAGCAGTACTTC | CASSVTGTSYEQYF
TRBD1 | TRBJ2-7 | TRBV6-5 | - | TGTGCCAGCAGTTACTCTGGGACAGGGCGACCCTACGAGCAGTACTTC | CASSYSGTGRPYEQYF
TRBD2 | TRBJ2-7 | TRBV29-1 | - | TGCAGCGCCCGGACTAGCGGGAGTGGCGAGCAGTACTTC | CSARTSGSGEQYF
TRBD1 | TRBJ1-2 | TRBV6-5 | - | TGTGCCAGCAGAAATCGACAGGGCTGCTACACCTTC | CASRNRQGCYTF
- | TRBJ1-3 | TRBV19 | - | TGTGCCAGTAGTATACGCAGGACTGGAAACACCATATATTTT | CASSIRRTGNTIYF
TRBD2 | TRBJ2-1 | TRBV5-4 | - | TGTGCCAGCAGCTTGGGCCCTAGCGGGGGGTCCAATGAGCAGTTCTTC | CASSLGPSGGSNEQFF
- | TRBJ2-1 | TRBV18 | - | TGTGCCAGCTCACCTACGTATACGGGGATCTACAATGAGCAGTTCTTC | CASSPTYTGIYNEQFF
- | TRBJ2-3 | TRBV6-5 | - | TGTGCCAGCAGCATATCAACTGTGTCTCGAGCGCAGTATTTT | CASSISTVSRAQYF
TRBD2 | TRBJ2-7 | TRBV2 | - | TGTGCCAGCAGTCGGACTAGCGGGAGTTCCGAGCAGTACTTC | CASSRTSGSSEQYF
- | TRBJ2-1 | TRBV5-1 | - | TGCGCCAGCAGCTTGGCGGCCCGGACCTACAATGAGCAGTTCTTC | CASSLAARTYNEQFF
TRBD1 | TRBJ1-5 | TRBV23-1 | once | TGCGCCAGCAGTCAATCGACAGAAAGCAGGGACAGGGGATGGCCCCAGCATTTT | CASSQSTESRDRGWPQHF
- | TRBJ1-5 | TRBV18 | - | TGTGCCAGCTCACCAAGGGCAGCGAATAGCAATCAGCCCCAGCATTTT | CASSPRAANSNQPQHF
- | TRBJ2-1 | TRBV10-1 | - | TGCGCCAGCAGTGAGGACATAGGCCTTAACAATGAGCAGTTCTTC | CASSEDIGLNNEQFF
- | TRBJ1-5 | TRBV6-6 | - | TGTGCCAGCAGTTACGGGCCATATGACAATCAGCCCCAGCATTTT | CASSYGPYDNQPQHF
TRBD1 | TRBJ1-1 | TRBV5-1 | - | TGCGCCAGCAGCTTGGGACAGGGGTGGACTGAAGCTTTCTTT | CASSLGQGWTEAFF
- | TRBJ1-6 | TRBV27 | - | TGTGCCAGCAGTTTAAGTGGGAGCTCCTATAATTCACCCCTCCACTTT | CASSLSGSSYNSPLHF
TRBD1 | TRBJ2-3 | TRBV28 | - | TGTGCCAGCAGCCCTCAGGGGGCAAAAGATACGCAGTATTTT | CASSPQGAKDTQYF
TRBD2 | TRBJ2-7 | TRBV27 | - | TGTGCCAGCAGTTTATCGGGACTAGGGAGCTACGAGCAGTACTTC | CASSLSGLGSYEQYF
- | TRBJ1-1 | TRBV6-1 | - | TGTGCCAGCAGTGAAGGACCCTTGAACACTGAAGCTTTCTTT | CASSEGPLNTEAFF
TRBD2 | TRBJ2-7 | TRBV5-8 | - | TGTGCCAGCAGTTTAGCGGGGGGGCCCTCCTACGAGCAGTACTTC | CASSLAGGPSYEQYF
- | TRBJ2-7 | TRBV21-1 | - | TGTGCCAGCAGCAAAACCCAGGGAGCTACGGGACAGGGAGTGTACGAGCAGTACTTC | CASSKTQGATGQGVYEQYF
TRBD1 | TRBJ2-3 | TRBV6-4 | - | TGTGCCAGCAGTCAAACCTACAGGGGGCAGATCGCAGATACGCAGTATTTT | CASSQTYRGQIADTQYF
- | TRBJ2-1 | TRBV2 | - | TGTGCCAGCACGGGACCCCTGTCCTACAATGAGCAGTTCTTC | CASTGPLSYNEQFF
TRBD1 | TRBJ2-2 | TRBV6-4 | - | TGTGCCAGCAGTACAGGGGTGAACACCGGGGAGCTGTTTTTT | CASSTGVNTGELFF
TRBD1 | TRBJ2-7 | TRBV28 | once | TGTGCCAGCAGTGCCGACAGGGTTAGCTCCTACGAGCAGTACTTC | CASSADRVSSYEQYF
- | TRBJ1-2 | TRBV5-5 | - | TGTGCCAGCAGCTTGGGGCCGGGGACCTCCTATGGCTACACCTTC | CASSLGPGTSYGYTF
- | TRBJ1-5 | TRBV7-3 | - | TGTGCCAGCTGGGGAGCACCTGAGGGCAATCAGCCCCAGCATTTT | CASWGAPEGNQPQHF
TRBD1 | TRBJ2-7 | TRBV4-1 | - | TGCGCCAGCAGCCAAAATCCGTTAGGGGGCCCCTACGAGCAGTACTTC | CASSQNPLGGPYEQYF
- | TRBJ1-1 | TRBV6-1 | - | TGTGCCAGCAAAACGAACACTGAAGCTTTCTTT | CASKTNTEAFF
- | TRBJ1-3 | TRBV6-5 | - | TGTGCCAGCAGTTCCGGGATCTCTGGAAACACCATATATTTT | CASSSGISGNTIYF
- | TRBJ2-2 | TRBV7-9 | - | TGTGCCAGCAGCCTTGACCGACAGGGCTTCGCCGGGGGGCTGTTTTTT | CASSLDRQGFAGGLFF
- | TRBJ1-5 | TRBV30 | - | TGTGCCTGGAGTCCGACCAGGGTGAGCAATCAGCCCCAGCATTTT | CAWSPTRVSNQPQHF
- | TRBJ2-7 | TRBV10-2 | - | TGCGCCAGCAGTGGTTCACCATCCTACGAGCAGTACTTC | CASSGSPSYEQYF